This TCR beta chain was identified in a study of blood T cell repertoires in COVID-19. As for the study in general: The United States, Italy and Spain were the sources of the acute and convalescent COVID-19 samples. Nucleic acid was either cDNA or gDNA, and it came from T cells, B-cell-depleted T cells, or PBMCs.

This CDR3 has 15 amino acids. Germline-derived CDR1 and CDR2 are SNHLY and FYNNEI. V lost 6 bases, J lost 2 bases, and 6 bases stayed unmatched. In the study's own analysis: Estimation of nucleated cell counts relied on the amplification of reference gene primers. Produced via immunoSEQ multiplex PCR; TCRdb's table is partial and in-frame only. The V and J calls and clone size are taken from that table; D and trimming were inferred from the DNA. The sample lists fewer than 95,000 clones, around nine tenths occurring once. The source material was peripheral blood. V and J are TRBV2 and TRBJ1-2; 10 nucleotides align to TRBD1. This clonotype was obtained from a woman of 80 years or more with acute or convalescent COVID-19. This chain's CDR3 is CASRGTGDENYGYTF. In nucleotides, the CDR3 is TGTGCCAGCAGAGGGACAGGGGATGAGAACTATGGCTACACCTTC.